The 23 T cell receptor beta chains below all came from one sample that was sequenced in a study of CD8+CD57+ T cells in acquired aplastic anemia. TCR beta VDJ and CDR3 were profiled, and genomic DNA was the template. TCRdb reprocessed the reads with MiXCR, giving one entry per CDR3 protein. The sample includes 68,000 or so distinct CDR3 sequences, 45% to 55% seen only once; the top ten take 6.5% to 9.5%. Sequencing was performed on sorted CD4+, CD8+, or CD8+CD57+ T cells (not recorded which) from PBMCs. All receptors derive from a human donor in good health, serving as a control.

This clonotype was seen at least ten times. The V and J genes are TRBV19 and TRBJ2-7, with D maybe TRBD1 (6 bases). V was pared by 0 bases and J by 0 bases, with 9 bases between. Germline V gene sequence: CDR1 LNHDA, CDR2 SQIVND (reference sequence). This CDR3 contains 15 residues. CDR3 loop: CASSIDGQSSYEQYF. CDR3 nucleotide sequence: TGTGCCAGTAGTATAGATGGACAGAGCTCCTACGAGCAGTACTTC.

This clonotype has ten or more counts. One end of the junction is discordant with germline, which a read error may explain. J is TRBJ1-1 and V is TRBV10-3; D remains ambiguous. From germline, CDR1 is ENHRY and CDR2 SYGVKD. The CDR3 has 13 amino acids. This CDR3 is CAINEAMNTEAFF. In DNA, the CDR3 is TGTGCCATCAATGAGGCAATGAACACTGAAGCTTTCTTT.

The V and J genes are TRBV29-1 and TRBJ2-5; 7 bases match TRBD2. CDR1 is SQVTM and CDR2 is ANQGSEA in the germline V gene. The ends lost 1 base at V and 5 bases at J; junction bases unmatched: 4. CDR3 length: 13 residues. The CDR3 region is CSVEVGGRETQYF. CDR3 DNA: TGCAGCGTTGAAGTGGGAGGGAGGGAGACCCAGTACTTC.

The chain recombines TRBV5-1 with TRBJ2-5; 8 bases are shared with TRBD1. This CDR3 is built from 13 residues. Unmatched junction bases numbered 2, after V lost 2 bases and J lost 5 bases. The germline CDR1 and CDR2 sequences are SGHRS and YFSETQ. The CDR3 is CASSFQGAETQYF. The CDR3 nucleotides read TGCGCCAGCAGCTTTCAGGGGGCGGAGACCCAGTACTTC.

J is TRBJ2-3 and V is TRBV7-9, with 9 nucleotides matching TRBD1. Unmatched junction bases numbered 9, after V lost 4 bases and J lost 4 bases. Germline CDR1 and CDR2: SEHNR and FQNEAQ (reference sequence). The CDR3 loop spans 16 amino acids. The CDR3 bases are TGTGCCAGCAGCTCCGCCGGGACAGGGCAATCAGATACGCAGTATTTT. Amino acids: CASSSAGTGQSDTQYF. The complete variable domain, with remaining parts taken from reference TRBV7-9 and TRBJ2-3, reads DTGVSQNPRHKITKRGQNVTFRCDPISEHNRLYWYRQTLGQGPEFLTYFQNEAQLEKSRLLSDRFSAERPKGSFSTLEIQRTEQGDSAMYLCASSSAGTGQSDTQYFGPGTRLTVL.

This rearrangement joins TRBV10-3 to TRBJ2-5, with D hard to call. Germline CDR1 reads ENHRY; CDR2 reads SYGVKD. Trimming removed 3 bases from V and 4 bases from J, with 18 bases in between. CDR3 length: 16 residues. For the CDR3, the DNA is TGTGCCATCAGTGAAATAGGAGATTTCCCACCAGAGACCCAGTACTTC. Translation: CAISEIGDFPPETQYF.

The CDR3 sequence is CASTGLLGGAHYNEQFF. The CDR3 DNA is TGTGCCAGCACGGGATTACTTGGGGGGGCCCATTACAATGAGCAGTTCTTC. The V gene is TRBV25-1, the J gene TRBJ2-1; tentative D call: TRBD2 (7 bases). The germline V gene encodes CDR1 MGHDK and CDR2 SYGVNS. V was clipped by 7 bases and J by 4 bases, with 23 bases between them. This CDR3 has 17 residues. Together with reference TRBV25-1 and TRBJ2-1, the CDR3 gives the full variable domain: EADIYQTPRYLVIGTGKKITLECSQTMGHDKMYWYQQDPGMELHLIHYSYGVNSTEKGDLSSESTVSRIRTEHFPLTLESARPSHTSQYLCASTGLLGGAHYNEQFFGPGTRLTVL.

The chain employs TRBV10-3 and TRBJ1-5; 7 bases agree with TRBD1. Germline CDR1 and CDR2: ENHRY and SYGVKD. V lost 2 bases and J lost 3; bases outside the gene matches: 4. The CDR3 runs to 15 residues. The CDR3 spells CAISEGGTVNQPQHF. Written as DNA, the CDR3 is TGTGCCATCAGTGAGGGGGGGACAGTCAATCAGCCCCAGCATTTT.

The chain has TRBV7-2 and TRBJ2-7, with TRBD2 as a possible D gene (5 bases). Germline assignment: CDR1 SGHTA and CDR2 FQGNSA. This CDR3 is built from 13 residues. V lost 5 bases to trimming and J lost 2 bases, with 10 bases between them. The CDR3 protein is CASSPGLPYEQYF. The CDR3 coding sequence is TGTGCCAGCAGCCCTGGACTTCCCTACGAGCAGTACTTC.

J is TRBJ2-3 and V is TRBV3-1; TRBD1 might be the D (5 bases). V was cut by 2 bases and J by 2 bases, with 17 bases left in between. The CDR3 runs 17 residues. Germline V gene lookup returns CDR1 LGHDT and CDR2 YNNKEL (reference sequence). CDR3: CASSQLGPADNTDTQYF. In DNA form, the CDR3 reads TGTGCCAGCAGCCAATTGGGGCCCGCTGACAACACAGATACGCAGTATTTT.

The chain uses TRBV25-1 and TRBJ2-7, with TRBD2 identical over 10 bases. The CDR3 totals 14 residues. The germline gives CDR1 MGHDK, CDR2 SYGVNS. The V gene end was trimmed by 3 bases and the J gene end by 6 bases; junction bases not matched to a gene: 5. This chain's CDR3 is CASSDALAGAEQYF. In DNA form, the CDR3 reads TGTGCCAGCAGTGATGCCCTAGCGGGAGCCGAGCAGTACTTC.

This clonotype showed up just a few times. The chain joins TRBV3-1 to TRBJ2-1; the match to TRBD2 covers 9 bases. J was trimmed by 9 bases and V by 0 bases; bases with no gene match: 15. CDR1 and CDR2 from the germline V gene are LGHDT and YNNKEL (reference sequence). This CDR3 is 18 amino acids long. CDR3 region: CASSQDAPRVAGVIEQFF. CDR3 nucleotides: TGTGCCAGCAGCCAAGATGCCCCCCGGGTAGCGGGGGTGATTGAGCAGTTCTTC.

The chain uses TRBV20-1 and TRBJ1-2; D gene ambiguous. This CDR3 region has 11 residues. Germline V lookup: CDR1 DFQATT, CDR2 SNEGSKA (reference sequence). V lost 0 bases and J lost 3, with 2 bases in between. The DNA for the CDR3 is TGCAGTGCTAGAGAGGACTATGGCTACACCTTC. Encoded protein: CSAREDYGYTF.

This clonotype appeared many times. The chain uses TRBV4-1 and TRBJ2-2, with 7 bases fitting TRBD1. CDR1 and CDR2 from the germline V gene are MGHRA and YSYEKL. Germline trimming cut 2 bases from V and 5 bases from J; bases unmatched to any gene: 5. The CDR3 extends over 15 amino acids. CDR3 residues: CASSQPGQRTGELFF. The CDR3 nucleotides read TGCGCCAGCAGCCAACCGGGACAGAGGACCGGGGAGCTGTTTTTT.

This clonotype was seen at least ten times. This rearrangement joins TRBV7-2 to TRBJ2-2; D gene unclear. The CDR3 is 15 residues long. V was clipped by 2 bases and J by 6 bases, with 13 bases between them. Germline CDR1 is SGHTA and CDR2 is FQGNSA. DNA for the CDR3: TGTGCCAGCAGCTTATTTTCGGGTGGTGCCGGGGAGCTGTTTTTT. Residues: CASSLFSGGAGELFF.

The gene calls are TRBV19 and TRBJ1-2, with no clear D. Germline CDR1 and CDR2: LNHDA and SQIVND (reference sequence). The CDR3 spans 16 residues. V lost 5 bases to trimming and J lost 3 bases, with 19 bases between them. The CDR3 reads CASSVAALRSDYGYTF. Here the CDR3 DNA reads TGTGCCAGTAGTGTCGCAGCGCTTCGATCCGACTATGGCTACACCTTC.

The chain links TRBV4-1 to TRBJ1-2; D gene uncertain. Germline CDR1 MGHRA, CDR2 YSYEKL. This CDR3 is built from 15 residues. Trimming took off 1 base at V and 0 bases at J, with 9 bases between the two ends. DNA of the CDR3: TGCGCCAGCAGCCAAGCCGAAACCGCTAACTATGGCTACACCTTC. Protein: CASSQAETANYGYTF.

This clonotype was seen more than once but under ten times. The V gene is TRBV29-1, the J gene TRBJ1-2, with D unresolved. The CDR3 contains 13 residues. V shed 3 bases and J shed 6 bases, with 14 bases lying between them. Germline CDR1 SQVTM, CDR2 ANQGSEA. The DNA for the CDR3 is TGCAGCGTTGAGAAACGTGGGTTGCATGGCTACACCTTC. Encoded protein: CSVEKRGLHGYTF.

J is TRBJ1-6 and V is TRBV10-3; 7 positions match TRBD1. The CDR3 is 13 amino acids. Germline trimming cut 6 bases from V and 10 bases from J; bases unmatched to any gene: 6. The germline V gene encodes CDR1 ENHRY and CDR2 SYGVKD. The CDR3 spells CAIREGAQSPLHF. CDR3 nucleotide sequence: TGTGCCATCAGAGAGGGGGCGCAATCACCCCTCCACTTT.

The rearrangement links TRBV29-1 to TRBJ2-5; D ambiguous. The CDR3 extends over 12 amino acids. The V end lost 8 bases, the J end lost 7 bases, and 17 bases lay between the germline ends. Germline CDR1 reads SQVTM; CDR2 reads ANQGSEA. The CDR3 sequence: CSLGQTHGTQYF. DNA of the CDR3: TGCAGCCTTGGGCAGACCCATGGGACCCAGTACTTC.

This clonotype showed up just a few times. At one boundary the junction diverges from the germline segment, which might be a read error. This rearrangement joins TRBV4-1 to TRBJ1-1; D unclear. The CDR3 has 14 amino acids. CDR1 and CDR2 from the germline V gene are MGHRA and YSYEKL. The CDR3 sequence: CASSQEVPNAEAFF. CDR3 DNA sequence: TGCGCCAGCAGCCAAGAGGTTCCGAACGCTGAAGCTTTCTTT.

This clonotype was recorded many times. This CDR3 reads CASSFRFPEANYGYTF. CDR3 coding DNA: TGTGCCAGCAGCTTTCGCTTCCCCGAAGCTAACTATGGCTACACCTTC. The chain joins TRBV5-6 to TRBJ1-2; D ambiguous. V was shortened by 2 bases and J by 0 bases, with 14 bases between the two germline ends. This CDR3 region has 16 residues. From germline, CDR1 is SGHDT and CDR2 YYEEEE.

V gene TRBV29-1 combines with J gene TRBJ2-1, with unresolved D. The CDR3 runs to 14 residues. From germline, CDR1 is SQVTM and CDR2 ANQGSEA. The ends were cut back, 7 bases at V and 10 bases at J, with 23 bases in the middle. The CDR3 DNA reads as TGCAGCGCCTCCCTGAGCTCCTACGCGACGGAGCAGTTCTTC. Translating gives CSASLSSYATEQFF.